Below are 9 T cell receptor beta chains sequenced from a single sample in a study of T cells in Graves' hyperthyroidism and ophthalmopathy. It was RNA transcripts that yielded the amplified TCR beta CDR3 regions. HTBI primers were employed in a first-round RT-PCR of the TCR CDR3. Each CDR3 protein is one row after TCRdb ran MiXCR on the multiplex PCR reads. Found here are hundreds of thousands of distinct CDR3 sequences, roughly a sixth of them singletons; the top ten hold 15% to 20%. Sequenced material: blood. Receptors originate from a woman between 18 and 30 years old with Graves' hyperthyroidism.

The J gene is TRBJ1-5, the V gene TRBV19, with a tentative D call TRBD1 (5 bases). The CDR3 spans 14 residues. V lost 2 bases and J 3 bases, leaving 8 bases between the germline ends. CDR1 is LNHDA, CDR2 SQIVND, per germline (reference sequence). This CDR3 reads CASSIRQHNQPQHF. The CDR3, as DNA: TGTGCCAGTAGTATACGACAGCACAATCAGCCCCAGCATTTT.

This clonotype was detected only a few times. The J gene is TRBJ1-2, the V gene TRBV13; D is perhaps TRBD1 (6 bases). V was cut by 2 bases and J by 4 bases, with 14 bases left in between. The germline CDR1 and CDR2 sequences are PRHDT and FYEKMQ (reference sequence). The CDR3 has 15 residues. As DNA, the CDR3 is TGTGCCAGCAGCTTATCCGGGGGGCGCGGCTATGGCTACACCTTC. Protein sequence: CASSLSGGRGYGYTF.

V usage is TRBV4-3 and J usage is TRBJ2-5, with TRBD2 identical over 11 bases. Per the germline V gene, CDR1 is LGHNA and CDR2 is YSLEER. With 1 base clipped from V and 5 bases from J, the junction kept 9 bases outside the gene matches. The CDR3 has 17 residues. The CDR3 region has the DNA TGCGCCAGCAGCCAAGTCGATAGCGGGGGGGGCGCGGAGACCCAGTACTTC. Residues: CASSQVDSGGGAETQYF.

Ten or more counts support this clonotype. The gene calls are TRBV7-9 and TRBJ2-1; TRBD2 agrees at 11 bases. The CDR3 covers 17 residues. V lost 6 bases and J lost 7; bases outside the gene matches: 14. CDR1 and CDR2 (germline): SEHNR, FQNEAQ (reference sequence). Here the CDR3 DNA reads TGTGCCAGCAGACGCGGTGTAACTAGCGGGAGTTGGAATGAGCAGTTCTTC. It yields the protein CASRRGVTSGSWNEQFF.

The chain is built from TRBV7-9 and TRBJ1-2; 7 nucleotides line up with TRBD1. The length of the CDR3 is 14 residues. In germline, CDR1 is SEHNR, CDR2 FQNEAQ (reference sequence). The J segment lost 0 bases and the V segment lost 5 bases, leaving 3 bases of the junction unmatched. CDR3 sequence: CASSPTGTNYGYTF. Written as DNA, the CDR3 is TGTGCCAGCAGCCCGACAGGGACTAACTATGGCTACACCTTC.

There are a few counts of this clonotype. The CDR3 sequence is CASSPRVENTEAFF. The CDR3 DNA reads as TGCGCCAGCAGCCCCAGGGTAGAGAACACTGAAGCTTTCTTT. The V and J genes are TRBV4-1 and TRBJ1-1; tentative D call: TRBD1 (5 bases). CDR1 MGHRA and CDR2 YSYEKL come from the germline V gene. Trimming took off 4 bases at V and 1 base at J, with 10 bases between the two ends. CDR3 size: 14 residues.

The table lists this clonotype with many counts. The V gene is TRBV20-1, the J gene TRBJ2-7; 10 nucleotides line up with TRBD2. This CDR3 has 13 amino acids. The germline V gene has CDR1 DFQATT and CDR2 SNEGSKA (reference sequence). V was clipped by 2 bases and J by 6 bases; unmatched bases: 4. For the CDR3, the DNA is TGCAGTGCTAGAACTAGCGGGATCTCCGAGCAGTACTTC. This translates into CSARTSGISEQYF.

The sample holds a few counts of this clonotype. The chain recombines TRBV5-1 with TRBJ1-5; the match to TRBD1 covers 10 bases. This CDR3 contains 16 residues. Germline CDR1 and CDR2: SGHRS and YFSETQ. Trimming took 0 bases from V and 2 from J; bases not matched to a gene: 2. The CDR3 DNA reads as TGCGCCAGCAGCTTGGGGACAGGGGGAGGCAATCAGCCCCAGCATTTT. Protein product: CASSLGTGGGNQPQHF.

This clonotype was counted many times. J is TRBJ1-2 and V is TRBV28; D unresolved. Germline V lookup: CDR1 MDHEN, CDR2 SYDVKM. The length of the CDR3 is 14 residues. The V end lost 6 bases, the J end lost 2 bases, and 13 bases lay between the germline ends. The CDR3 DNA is TGTGCCAGCAGCAAGGAGGCCTCAAACTATGGCTACACCTTC. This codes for CASSKEASNYGYTF.